Presented here are 27 T cell receptor beta chains from one specimen sequenced in a study of blood T cell repertoires in COVID-19. Assay used: immunoSEQ multiplex PCR; TCRdb lists only in-frame clones, some missing. The table lists 78,000 or so clones, around nine tenths of them singletons, with 4.5% to 6% in the top ten. Sequencing was performed on peripheral blood. These receptors all come from a man aged 50 or older with active or convalescent COVID-19.

This clone came up once. CDR3 in amino acids: CASSPGQPNTEAFF. The CDR3 DNA reads as TGCGCCAGCAGCCCGGGACAACCGAACACTGAAGCTTTCTTT. V usage is TRBV5-1 and J usage is TRBJ1-1; possible D gene TRBD1, 6 bases. V shed 4 bases and J shed 1 base, with 11 bases lying between them. CDR3 size: 14 residues. Germline assignment: CDR1 SGHRS and CDR2 YFSETQ.

The chain recombines TRBV7-8 with TRBJ1-3, with unresolved D. The CDR3 sequence is 14 residues long. Trimming shortened V by 5 bases and J by 0 bases, and 8 bases separated the two germline ends. Germline V gene data show CDR1 as SGHVS and CDR2 as FQNEAQ. The CDR3 nucleotides are TGTGCCAGCAGCCGACTGTTCTCTGGAAACACCATATATTTT. Residues: CASSRLFSGNTIYF.

The genes are TRBV7-2 and TRBJ1-4; D unclear. This CDR3 is built from 15 residues. Germline CDR1 is SGHTA and CDR2 is FQGNSA. V shed 3 bases and J shed 2 bases, with 10 bases lying between them. The CDR3 sequence: CASSFFGVTNEKLFF. CDR3 DNA: TGTGCCAGCAGCTTTTTCGGGGTTACTAATGAAAAACTGTTTTTT.

The rearrangement joins TRBV7-9 to TRBJ2-1, with 8 bases lining up with TRBD1. The CDR3 loop spans 14 amino acids. Trimming at V came to 9 bases and at J to 6 bases, leaving 10 bases not matched to a gene. Germline V gene sequence: CDR1 SEHNR, CDR2 FQNEAQ (reference sequence). The CDR3 loop is CASATGTGGNEQFF. DNA for the CDR3: TGTGCCAGTGCCACCGGGACAGGCGGCAATGAGCAGTTCTTC.

The chain uses TRBV7-7 and TRBJ2-2; D gene ambiguous. Germline CDR1 SSHAT, CDR2 FNYEAQ (reference sequence). The CDR3 totals 13 residues. Trimming removed 5 bases at V and 0 bases at J, with 4 bases between. The CDR3 here is CASSTTNTGELFF. In DNA form, the CDR3 reads TGTGCCAGCAGCACAACGAACACCGGGGAGCTGTTTTTT.

The chain recombines TRBV28 with TRBJ1-1; 7 bases are a match to TRBD1. This CDR3 has 13 residues. Germline loops: CDR1 MDHEN, CDR2 SYDVKM. Trimming at V came to 5 bases and at J to 6 bases, leaving 6 bases not matched to a gene. CDR3 residues: CASSVDRASEAFF. CDR3 nucleotide sequence: TGTGCCAGCAGTGTCGACAGGGCTTCTGAAGCTTTCTTT.

This chain connects TRBV2 to TRBJ1-2; 7 positions match TRBD1. The V segment lost 2 bases and the J segment 3 bases; nucleotides outside the gene matches: 3. The CDR3 contains 14 residues. CDR1 and CDR2 from the germline V gene are SNHLY and FYNNEI. In DNA, the CDR3 is TGTGCCAGCAGTGAAACCACAGGGGACTATGGCTACACCTTC. This gives the protein CASSETTGDYGYTF.

The chain has TRBV4-3 and TRBJ2-1; weak D call: TRBD2 (6 bases). Trimming left V 1 base short and J 2 bases short, with 12 bases between. The CDR3 contains 16 residues. CDR1 and CDR2 (germline): LGHNA, YSLEER. The CDR3 sequence: CASSQGGDPTYNEQFF. The DNA for the CDR3 is TGCGCCAGCAGCCAAGGGGGGGACCCCACCTACAATGAGCAGTTCTTC.

J is TRBJ1-5 and V is TRBV19; D perhaps matches TRBD1 (5 bases). This CDR3 contains 14 residues. CDR1 LNHDA and CDR2 SQIVND come from the germline V gene (reference sequence). Between the trimmed V and J ends, which lost 7 bases and 7 bases, there was a span of 17 bases. The CDR3 DNA reads TGTGCCAGTACCGTAGGGGAAATGAACCAGCCCCAGCATTTT. Amino acids: CASTVGEMNQPQHF.

The chain recombines TRBV28 with TRBJ2-7; 7 nucleotides agree with TRBD1. Per the germline V gene, CDR1 is MDHEN and CDR2 is SYDVKM. This CDR3 has 14 amino acids. V lost 2 bases and J lost 5; bases outside the gene matches: 6. This CDR3 reads CASSLPTGQDEQYF. In nucleotides, the CDR3 is TGTGCCAGCAGTTTACCTACAGGACAGGACGAGCAGTACTTC.

This clone was seen a few times. This chain links TRBV19 with TRBJ2-2; 8 bases fit TRBD2. Trimming took 6 bases from V and 1 from J; bases not matched to a gene: 10. This CDR3 is 17 amino acids long. CDR1 is LNHDA and CDR2 is SQIVND in the germline V gene (reference sequence). The CDR3 sequence is CASSPASGGQNTGELFF. DNA for the CDR3: TGTGCCAGTAGCCCCGCCAGCGGGGGCCAGAACACCGGGGAGCTGTTTTTT.

This sequence joins TRBV11-2 and TRBJ2-5; 12 bases align to TRBD1. Losses at the gene ends were 1 base for V and 5 bases for J; bases not matched to a gene: 5. The CDR3 loop spans 16 amino acids. CDR1 SGHAT and CDR2 FQNNGV come from the germline V gene. The CDR3: CASSLVRDRGLETQYF. DNA for the CDR3: TGTGCCAGCAGCTTAGTCCGGGACAGGGGGCTGGAGACCCAGTACTTC. The variable domain in full, with the rest retrieved from reference TRBV11-2 and TRBJ2-5, is EAGVAQSPRYKIIEKRQSVAFWCNPISGHATLYWYQQILGQGPKLLIQFQNNGVVDDSQLPKDRFSAERLKGVDSTLKIQPAKLEDSAVYLCASSLVRDRGLETQYFGPGTRLLVL.

The chain employs TRBV29-1 and TRBJ1-1, with TRBD1 matching 8 bases. Losses at the gene ends were 7 bases for V and 4 bases for J; bases not matched to a gene: 8. The germline CDR1 and CDR2 sequences are SQVTM and ANQGSEA. There are 13 residues in the CDR3. The CDR3 sequence: CSATDREGTEAFF. The CDR3 DNA is TGCAGCGCCACGGACAGGGAGGGCACTGAAGCTTTCTTT.

The chain is built from TRBV10-3 and TRBJ2-5; TRBD1 aligns across 7 bases. The CDR3 extends over 13 amino acids. The germline gives CDR1 ENHRY, CDR2 SYGVKD. Trimming cost V 4 bases and J 1 base; bases outside gene matches: 0. The CDR3 bases are TGTGCCATCAGTGGACAGGGCCAAGAGACCCAGTACTTC. Protein product: CAISGQGQETQYF.

The V call is TRBV28, the J call TRBJ1-4; D perhaps matches TRBD1 (5 bases). Deletions cut 10 bases from V and 4 bases from J, with 13 bases between. In germline, CDR1 is MDHEN, CDR2 SYDVKM. The CDR3 loop spans 13 amino acids. CDR3 DNA sequence: TGTGCCACCAGAAGGGGTTATAATGAAAAACTGTTTTTT. Protein sequence: CATRRGYNEKLFF.

This clone occurred once. The chain employs TRBV11-3 and TRBJ2-3; the match to TRBD1 covers 7 bases. Germline V CDR1 and CDR2: SGHNT, YENEEA. This CDR3 comprises 15 residues. The ends lost 6 bases at V and 1 base at J; junction bases unmatched: 7. The CDR3, as DNA: TGTGCCAGCAGTCCAACAGGGGATGGCACAGATACGCAGTATTTT. It encodes CASSPTGDGTDTQYF.

This chain links TRBV28 with TRBJ2-7; the D gene is possibly TRBD1 (6 bases). Trimming took 1 base from V and 0 from J, leaving 16 bases between them. The CDR3 spans 17 residues. Germline lookup yields CDR1 MDHEN and CDR2 SYDVKM. CDR3 protein: CASSLSQGWPSSYEQYF. The CDR3 bases are TGTGCCAGCAGTTTATCTCAGGGGTGGCCCTCCTCCTACGAGCAGTACTTC.

This clone was detected only once. The V call is TRBV4-2, the J call TRBJ2-3; D possibly corresponds to TRBD2 (6 bases). Trimming cost V 0 bases and J 0 bases, with 7 bases left between them. CDR1 LGHNA and CDR2 YNFKEQ come from the germline V gene. This CDR3 region has 15 residues. CDR3 loop: CASSQERGSTDTQYF. The CDR3 DNA sequence: TGTGCCAGCAGCCAAGAACGGGGGAGCACAGATACGCAGTATTTT.

The rearrangement joins TRBV12-3 or TRBV12-4 to TRBJ1-3; no firm D call. The V end was cut by 2 bases, the J end by 8 bases, with 10 bases between. This CDR3 region has 13 residues. The CDR3 DNA follows: TGTGCCAGCAGTTTACGGGGAAGGGACACCATATATTTT. It translates to CASSLRGRDTIYF.

The chain has TRBV28 and TRBJ1-1; D gene ambiguous. This CDR3 is 13 amino acids long. CDR1 and CDR2 from the germline V gene are MDHEN and SYDVKM. Trimming took 1 base from V and 1 from J, leaving 4 bases between them. The CDR3 sequence: CASSLSGNTEAFF. For the CDR3, the DNA is TGTGCCAGCAGTTTATCGGGGAACACTGAAGCTTTCTTT. Using reference TRBV28 and TRBJ1-1 for the parts outside the CDR3, the full variable domain is DVKVTQSSRYLVKRTGEKVFLECVQDMDHENMFWYRQDPGLGLRLIYFSYDVKMKEKGDIPEGYSVSREKKERFSLILESASTNQTSMYLCASSLSGNTEAFFGQGTRLTVV.

This chain uses TRBV5-1 with TRBJ1-1, with D maybe TRBD1 (6 bases). This CDR3 has 16 residues. Germline V gene lookup returns CDR1 SGHRS and CDR2 YFSETQ. V was pared by 2 bases and J by 0 bases, with 14 bases between. CDR3 sequence (DNA): TGCGCCAGCAGCTTCGGACAGTTGGCTATGAACACTGAAGCTTTCTTT. Translation: CASSFGQLAMNTEAFF.

The CDR3 reads CASSTGQGVGNQPQHF. The CDR3 DNA reads TGTGCCAGTAGTACTGGACAGGGGGTCGGCAATCAGCCCCAGCATTTT. This rearrangement joins TRBV19 to TRBJ1-5; 10 bases agree with TRBD1. V was pared by 4 bases and J by 2 bases, with 5 bases of the junction left unmatched. Germline CDR1 LNHDA, CDR2 SQIVND (reference sequence). This CDR3 contains 16 residues. The full variable domain, with the rest looked up from reference TRBV19 and TRBJ1-5, is DGGITQSPKYLFRKEGQNVTLSCEQNLNHDAMYWYRQDPGQGLRLIYYSQIVNDFQKGDIAEGYSVSREKKESFPLTVTSAQKNPTAFYLCASSTGQGVGNQPQHFGDGTRLSIL.

This clone was seen a handful of times. The gene calls are TRBV6-5 and TRBJ1-3; D perhaps matches TRBD1 (5 bases). Germline loops: CDR1 MNHEY, CDR2 SVGAGI. There are 12 residues in the CDR3. The ends were cut back, 6 bases at V and 6 bases at J, with 9 bases in the middle. CDR3 bases: TGTGCCAGCAGCTTGACAGTAAACACCATATATTTT. It yields the protein CASSLTVNTIYF.

J is TRBJ2-3 and V is TRBV6-4; 12 nucleotides match TRBD1. The germline gives CDR1 MRHNA, CDR2 SNTAGT. CDR3 length: 17 residues. V lost 5 bases to trimming and J lost 3 bases; unmatched junction nucleotides: 9. Here the CDR3 DNA reads TGTGCCAGCAGTAAGGAACCGGGACAGGGGGCTACAGATACGCAGTATTTT. It encodes CASSKEPGQGATDTQYF.

The rearrangement links TRBV7-6 to TRBJ2-7; 9 bases fit TRBD1. J lost 3 bases, V lost 0 bases, and 3 bases had no gene match. This CDR3 has 15 residues. Germline-derived CDR1 and CDR2 are SGHVS and FNYEAQ. CDR3 DNA: TGTGCCAGCAGCTTAGCCCCGGGACAGGGCTACGAGCAGTACGTC. It yields the protein CASSLAPGQGYEQYV.

This chain joins TRBV2 and TRBJ2-1; maybe TRBD2 (6 bases). Germline V CDR1 and CDR2: SNHLY, FYNNEI. With 5 bases removed from V and 6 bases from J, the gap between germline ends came to 11 bases. The CDR3 length is 13 residues. The CDR3 DNA is TGTGCCAGCAGTCTGACTAGGTTCAATGAGCAGTTCTTC. This sequence encodes CASSLTRFNEQFF.

V is TRBV20-1 and J is TRBJ1-6, with D hard to call. The CDR3 totals 10 residues. CDR1 is DFQATT, CDR2 SNEGSKA, per germline (reference sequence). The V gene lost 1 base and the J gene lost 14 bases, with 6 bases spanning the gap. The CDR3 DNA follows: TGCAGTGCTAGAGGAGGCACCCTCCACTTT. It encodes CSARGGTLHF.